Each of the 6 T cell receptor beta chains below was sequenced from the same sample in a study of blood T cell repertoires in COVID-19. Sequencing was performed with immunoSEQ multiplex PCR; in TCRdb, only in-frame clones are kept and a portion is missing. The sample lists more than 90,000 clones; less than 75% were seen once. Sequencing used peripheral blood. Receptors originate from a woman aged 60-75 years in a cohort sampled during active or convalescent COVID-19.

The chain couples TRBV2 to TRBJ2-1; no definite D call. V was clipped by 2 bases and J by 2 bases, with 7 bases between them. Germline V gives CDR1 SNHLY, CDR2 FYNNEI. CDR3 length equals 14 residues. CDR3: CASSESVPYNEQFF. The CDR3 DNA sequence: TGTGCCAGCAGTGAAAGCGTTCCCTACAATGAGCAGTTCTTC.

The chain is built from TRBV19 and TRBJ2-1; TRBD2 agrees at 7 bases. The CDR3 runs to 14 residues. V lost 8 bases to trimming and J lost 5 bases; unmatched junction nucleotides: 9. The germline V gene encodes CDR1 LNHDA and CDR2 SQIVND (reference sequence). The CDR3 protein is CASAVGGGDNEQFF. The CDR3 nucleotides read TGTGCCAGTGCCGTGGGCGGGGGAGACAATGAGCAGTTCTTC.

At least ten counts were recorded for this clone. This chain connects TRBV6-5 to TRBJ2-7; 7 nucleotides match TRBD2. V was pared by 5 bases and J by 3 bases, with 4 bases of the junction left unmatched. CDR1 and CDR2 (germline): MNHEY, SVGAGI. CDR3 length: 13 residues. The CDR3 region is CASSPSGVYEQYF. As DNA, the CDR3 is TGTGCCAGCAGTCCAAGCGGGGTCTACGAGCAGTACTTC.

The chain joins TRBV18 to TRBJ1-1; 10 positions match TRBD1. The CDR3 is 13 residues long. CDR1 and CDR2 from the germline V gene are KGHSH and LQKENI. Unmatched junction bases numbered 0, after V lost 2 bases and J lost 6 bases. For the CDR3, the DNA is TGTGCCAGCTCACCAGGGACAGGGGCTGAAGCTTTCTTT. Translated: CASSPGTGAEAFF. Full variable domain (remainder filled in from reference TRBV18 and TRBJ1-1): NAGVMQNPRHLVRRRGQEARLRCSPMKGHSHVYWYRQLPEEGLKFMVYLQKENIIDESGMPKERFSAEFPKEGPSILRIQQVVRGDSAAYFCASSPGTGAEAFFGQGTRLTVV.

The genes are TRBV18 and TRBJ2-7, with TRBD1 matching over 7 bases. The CDR3 is 13 residues long. The V gene's germline CDR1 is KGHSH and CDR2 LQKENI. V was clipped by 8 bases and J by 3 bases; unmatched bases: 7. The CDR3 loop reads CASARDRLYEQYF. The CDR3 nucleotides are TGTGCCAGCGCACGGGACAGACTCTACGAGCAGTACTTC.

The rearrangement joins TRBV2 to TRBJ2-1, with 9 bases lining up with TRBD1. The germline gives CDR1 SNHLY, CDR2 FYNNEI. The J segment lost 6 bases and the V segment lost 3 bases, leaving 6 bases of the junction unmatched. There are 15 residues in the CDR3. The CDR3 nucleotides are TGTGCCAGCAGTGATCGGACAGGGGCGGTCAATGAGCAGTTCTTC. Translation gives CASSDRTGAVNEQFF.